This T cell receptor beta chain was captured in a study of cytomegalovirus exposure and HLA in healthy donors listed by TCRdb under 2017. Concerning the study at large: According to an earlier analysis of several hundred of the donors, some 180 million T cells yielded over 100 million unique TCR beta sequences and about 280 Gb of sequence data. Around 330 gigabases of sequencing data and around 88 million unique TCR sequences made up an early release that covered over 550 HLA-typed donors. The genetic ancestry cluster associated with self-reported Caucasian donors included 81% of the 350 to 500 genotyped donors. The study was designed to test whether signatures of past pathogen exposure could be identified by cataloging public T cell receptors. The study profiled the T cell repertoires of under 850 subjects by immunosequencing and related them to cytomegalovirus serostatus. Along with the 666-subject first cohort, a separate validation cohort of over 90 different subjects was used. To predict cytomegalovirus infection status, the study brought together high-throughput TCR immunosequencing, statistical association of individual TCRs with disease status, and machine learning. A later analysis re-analyzed previously published TCR beta repertoires from about 730 donors and added high-resolution HLA genotyping to study TCR occurrence patterns. The later analysis used no new phenotypic data to find candidate immune exposures, relying instead on TCR beta sequences and their occurrence across donors. To decide whether each TCR beta V gene segment behaved as functional or pseudogenic, an earlier analysis of some 600 of the donors relied on high-throughput TCR beta sequencing. Alongside the repertoire data, information on donor age, sex, ethnicity and CMV serostatus was compiled. A later genetic analysis used genome-wide SNP genotypes for about 60% of the roughly 700 donors, treating that subset as a discovery cohort. Every repertoire in the discovery cohort had been generated on one and the same sequencing platform. Class I and class II HLA loci were covered by the typing at four-digit resolution. Typing coverage varied by locus: 629-630 donors for A, B, C, DRB1 and DQB1; around 560 for DQA1; around 610 for DPA1; approximately 490 for DPB1. Four or five DR-DQ haplotypes were handled as single units for association and clustering, since linkage in the cohort was strong. On average, approximately 250,000 unique TCR beta nucleotide sequences were sequenced per donor among a few hundred genotyped donors of the cohort, with about 17% of those sequences being non-productive. Summary of the overall study and its limitations: An earlier analysis of around 600 of the donors showed that most TCR beta V segments appeared in productive rearrangements either about 87% or about 30% of the time, which broadly matched IMGT annotations. Roughly uniform sequencing depth across donors was assumed in presence/absence analyses, although this assumption may not hold. Because HLA typing was missing for some donors at each locus, association tests included only the typed subset. At a false discovery rate of 0.05, a later analysis linked about 17,000 TCR beta sequences to specific HLA alleles. While some public TCRs were present in many individuals, most TCR sequences turned up only very rarely across donors. Some 15 rarely observed V segments, including chromosome 9 orphons, were excluded from the earlier analysis of approximately 600 of the donors because counts were too low. A few of the identified cytomegalovirus-associated TCR beta chains were confirmed in vitro to be specific for cytomegalovirus antigens. The authors suggested that the approach could potentially be generalized to other disease states and immunological phenotypes. Only TCR beta chains were sequenced in this cohort, and the absence of alpha or paired-chain data limited detectable features. Correlated functional status among segregating V segments might reflect linkage disequilibrium, but an unknown experimental factor could not be ruled out. Cytomegalovirus status was reported to be diagnosed by the classifier with high specificity and sensitivity in both the original and validation cohorts. A later genetic analysis associated a missense DCLRE1C variant with V-gene and J-gene trimming of TCR beta chains, and an independent cohort replicated the association. In a later analysis, TCR association rates were found to vary across HLA loci, with the most associated TCRs seen for DRB1 alleles and the fewest for HLA-C alleles. For the cohort, immune exposure information was limited to CMV serostatus. Most CMV-associated TCR beta chains appeared to be HLA-restricted in a later analysis, and the HLA associations seemed to be driven largely by CMV exposure. Some IMGT-functional V segments, including TRBV6-2 and TRBV6-3, could not be told apart with the 87-base-pair reads, so those segments were excluded. A later genetic analysis reported fewer N-insertions in productive TCRs among donors in an Asian-associated ancestry cluster than the approximately 700-donor mean. A later analysis found that HLA-associated TCR beta chains were more clonally expanded and had lower generation probabilities than equally common non-associated chains. A group of highly shared sequence variants was considered likely to be a technical artifact of the sequencing pipeline. The study listed 164 TCR beta chains as associated with cytomegalovirus. A further reported finding was that TCR beta sequences accurately predicted the HLA-A and HLA-B alleles for most subjects in the first cohort. When HLA alleles, especially DR and DQ, strongly co-occurred, attributing TCR associations to individual alleles was difficult. In a later analysis, several top co-occurrence clusters were reported to appear linked to parvovirus B19, influenza, CMV and Epstein-Barr virus.

In the case of this clone: This receptor's antigen is unknown. No quality values exist for individual bases; no much larger clone is one base distant.

CDR1 and CDR2, looked up from the germline V gene, are LGHNA and YNFKEQ. The trim is 4 bases for V and 1 base for J, with a gap of 8 bases between the germline ends. Inclusive of the bounding cysteine and phenylalanine, the CDR3 is 14 residues long. The retained sequence is limited to the CDR3, 42 bases, with the frame set at the first base. Library method: the immunoSEQ multiplex PCR assay. For the multiplex PCR, a mixture combining 60 forward primers for TCR Vbeta segments and 13 reverse primers for TCR Jbeta segments was used. A multiplex PCR assay on genomic DNA amplified the CDR3 region of rearranged TCR beta genes. The Illumina HiSeq System was used to sequence the amplified TCR beta libraries as 87-base-pair reads. In the original analysis: In a later analysis, some 80 million unique TCR beta chains were counted across the approximately 620 repertoires, and around 10 million of these chains were shared by at least two donors. Raw reads were error-corrected and collapsed into unique sequences by a nearest-neighbor algorithm in which closely related sequences were merged to remove PCR and sequencing errors. To assign V, D and J gene segments, CDR3 sequences were aligned to IMGT reference sequences. Each retained sequence needed at least a six-nucleotide match to both a V gene segment and a J gene segment. A rearrangement was called productive if the CDR3 had no stop codons and remained in frame with V and J, and every other rearrangement was called non-productive. Following IMGT convention, CDR3 was defined as the stretch from the second conserved V-encoded cysteine up to the conserved J-encoded phenylalanine. The earlier analysis of about 610 of the donors excluded any sequence lacking an unambiguous match to a single V gene segment. In an earlier analysis of some 590 of the donors, a V segment was called functional when productive rearrangements were above 56.7%, and segregating when the standard deviation between donors exceeded 5%. A statistical classification framework was developed to diagnose cytomegalovirus status using the catalog of TCR beta chain sequences. V and J gene assignment, in a later analysis, came from comparing TCR nucleotide sequences with IMGT/GENE-DB human TR gene sequences. In a later analysis, CDR3 sequences and most-parsimonious VDJ recombination scenarios were assigned using the TCRdist pipeline. A later analysis defined each TCR beta chain by its CDR3 amino acid sequence plus V-gene family, and excluded reads lacking a unique V-gene family. As a way to deal with suspected cross-contamination and a sequencing artifact, a later analysis dropped 640 or so nucleotide sequences that were highly shared and had low generation probability. In a later analysis, a clonal expansion index for each public chain was calculated from normalized within-repertoire ranks of inferred template counts. In a later analysis, generation probabilities were computed with a VDJ recombination model fitted to out-of-frame rearrangements, and the resulting probabilities were checked against IGoR. In a later analysis, hypergeometric tests were used to score TCR-TCR, TCR-HLA and TCR-CMV co-occurrence, with a repertoire-size bias correction applied to TCR pairs. A later analysis estimated false discovery rates by permuting HLA or CMV assignments 20 times. In a later analysis, co-occurring TCRs were grouped using DBSCAN, with TCRdist sequence similarity added in when clustering inside HLA-allele-positive subsets. Co-occurrence clustering excluded repertoires with fewer than 30,000 or more than 120,000 public chains, plus five with anomalous nucleotide sharing. TCRdb took this table from immuneACCESS and kept in-frame rearrangements with V and J called. Such tables lack part of the clones; where checked against another copy, unresolved V genes explain under half of the gap, and the rest is unexplained. The D gene and trimming were derived from the DNA, and the V and J assignments and clone size from that table. Counted in this sample were 150,000 to 200,000 clones; about 80% of them appeared once. Jointly, the top ten make up around 14% of the sample.

The cohort consisted of 666 healthy bone marrow donors. At the time of sampling, all cohort members were nominally healthy, though unrecorded immune exposures were likely present. The donor tested CMV seronegative and was one of the 352 seronegative cohort members. A peripheral blood sample was provided by each donor, and peripheral blood mononuclear cells were used for TCR beta sequencing. Genomic DNA extraction from the blood cell samples was performed with the Qiagen DNeasy Blood Extraction Kit. This TCR was recovered from a woman aged 40 to 50 in good health and CMV-seronegative. Sequenced: PBMCs. The rearranged chain carries TRBV4-2 and TRBJ1-5; the D segment could be TRBD1, given 6 matching bases. The nucleotide sequence reads as follows: TGTGCCAGCAGCCTACAGGGAAGCAATCAGCCCCAGCATTTT. Translated, it reads CASSLQGSNQPQHF.